These T cell receptor beta chains were read from a single sample in a study of cytomegalovirus exposure and HLA in healthy donors. Libraries were prepared by immunoSEQ multiplex PCR; TCRdb keeps only in-frame clonotypes and omits some of them. This sample carries a few hundred thousand clones, around 88% of them seen once, and the ten largest clones take approximately 2.9%. Sequenced material: PBMCs. Source of these receptors: a woman between 18 and 30 years old in good health and CMV-seronegative. Both conserved end residues are part of each CDR3. The order of the fields is V gene, J gene, clone size, D gene, CDR3 protein, CDR3 DNA. A D gene is named only where the DNA matches it firmly. The size entry is marked missing in some rows and otherwise reads once, few, many or a size class.

TRBV2	TRBJ2-2	-	TRBD2	CASSEGTTGELFF	TGTGCCAGCAGTGAGGGGACTACGGGGGAGCTGTTTTTT
TRBV2	TRBJ1-1	-	-	CASQQGPDRGGGTEAFF	TGTGCCAGTCAACAGGGCCCGGATAGGGGGGGTGGCACTGAAGCTTTCTTT
TRBV28	TRBJ2-7	-	-	CASRRDGPYEQYF	TGTGCCAGCAGGCGGGACGGCCCCTACGAGCAGTACTTC
TRBV9	TRBJ1-1	-	TRBD1	CASSGQGSTEAFF	TGTGCCAGCAGCGGACAGGGGTCCACTGAAGCTTTCTTT
TRBV7-2	TRBJ1-4	few	-	CASSLGGTTREKLFF	TGTGCCAGCAGCTTAGGGGGGACAACCCGTGAAAAACTGTTTTTT
TRBV29-1	TRBJ2-7	-	-	CSVMDKSLPYEQYF	TGCAGCGTTATGGACAAATCTCTCCCGTACGAGCAGTACTTC
TRBV2	TRBJ2-7	-	TRBD2	CASGRAYEQYF	TGTGCCAGCGGGAGGGCCTACGAGCAGTACTTC
TRBV4-2	TRBJ1-5	once	-	CASSQLYPSSNQPQHF	TGTGCCAGCAGCCAATTGTATCCCAGTAGCAATCAGCCCCAGCATTTT
TRBV15	TRBJ2-7	-	-	CATSAPTYEQYF	TGTGCCACCAGCGCACCGACATACGAGCAGTACTTC
TRBV29-1	TRBJ2-1	-	TRBD2	CSVESQREVREQFF	TGCAGCGTTGAATCTCAGCGGGAGGTCCGGGAGCAGTTCTTC
TRBV6-6	TRBJ1-5	-	-	CASKGGAGVNQPQHF	TGTGCCAGCAAAGGAGGGGCTGGAGTCAATCAGCCCCAGCATTTT
TRBV11-2	TRBJ2-5	-	-	CASSSGASVETQYF	TGTGCCAGCAGCTCAGGGGCAAGTGTGGAGACCCAGTACTTC
TRBV28	TRBJ2-7	-	TRBD2	CASSLYSSGGKYEQYF	TGTGCCAGCAGTTTATATTCATCGGGGGGAAAATACGAGCAGTACTTC
TRBV7-6	TRBJ2-7	-	TRBD2	CASSSRLADDSYEQYF	TGTGCCAGCAGCTCAAGACTAGCGGATGACTCCTACGAGCAGTACTTC
TRBV5-4	TRBJ2-7	-	-	CASSLVGGHTEEQYF	TGTGCCAGCAGCTTGGTCGGGGGGCATACGGAAGAGCAGTACTTC
TRBV27	TRBJ1-2	-	-	CASSLRGNSNYGYTF	TGTGCCAGCAGTTTACGAGGAAACTCTAACTATGGCTACACCTTC
TRBV28	TRBJ2-7	-	TRBD1	CASSFGTGGRHGGKMNEQYF	TGTGCCAGCAGTTTTGGGACAGGGGGCCGACATGGCGGGAAGATGAACGAGCAGTACTTC
TRBV6-1	TRBJ2-5	-	-	CASRRPAALTETQYF	TGTGCCAGCAGGAGGCCAGCAGCCCTGACGGAGACCCAGTACTTC
TRBV11-2	TRBJ2-7	-	TRBD1	CASSLWTGGEQYF	TGTGCCAGCAGCCTATGGACAGGGGGCGAGCAGTACTTC
TRBV27	TRBJ2-3	-	-	CASSFAGLTDTQYF	TGTGCCAGCAGTTTCGCGGGGCTCACAGATACGCAGTATTTT
TRBV27	TRBJ2-1	-	TRBD1	CASSLTGGASLYNEQFF	TGTGCCAGCAGTCTAACAGGGGGCGCGTCGCTATACAATGAGCAGTTCTTC
TRBV4-1	TRBJ1-2	-	-	CASSQEEGRALYGYTF	TGCGCCAGCAGCCAAGAGGAAGGCAGGGCCCTCTATGGCTACACCTTC
TRBV5-4	TRBJ2-7	-	TRBD1	CASSFDRARPYEQYF	TGTGCCAGCAGCTTTGACAGGGCTAGACCCTACGAGCAGTACTTC
TRBV4-1	TRBJ2-7	-	TRBD1	CASSPLPGTGSEQYF	TGCGCCAGCAGCCCCTTACCTGGGACAGGGAGCGAGCAGTACTTC
TRBV2	TRBJ1-2	once	TRBD1	CASSRQGYGYTF	TGTGCCAGCAGCAGACAGGGCTATGGCTACACCTTC
TRBV7-9	TRBJ2-5	-	TRBD2	CASSSASGSIQETQYF	TGTGCCAGCAGCTCGGCTAGCGGGTCTATACAAGAGACCCAGTACTTC